This T cell receptor (beta chain) was observed in a study of blood T cell repertoires in COVID-19. The CDR3 runs to 11 residues. Germline loops: CDR1 MNHEY, CDR2 SVGAGI. Trimming shortened V by 6 bases and J by 6 bases, and 6 bases separated the two germline ends. Generated by immunoSEQ multiplex PCR, the TCRdb table keeps only in-frame clones and is missing some. The repertoire holds around 130,000 clones, with around 88% as singletons. Sequenced material: peripheral blood. The rearrangement joins TRBV6-5 to TRBJ1-5; maybe TRBD1 (6 bases). The source of this sequence is a man in his forties or fifties with active or convalescent COVID-19. The CDR3 here is CASSRGQPQHF. CDR3 DNA sequence: TGTGCCAGCAGCAGGGGTCAGCCCCAGCATTTT.